One sample yielded the 8 T cell receptor beta chains listed below, sequenced in a study of T cells expressing NK-cell markers. TCRdb re-called the 5' RACE reads; every CDR3 protein appears as one record, without DNA. The sample shows roughly 380,000 distinct CDR3 sequences, and 5.2% sits with its ten largest clones. Material for sequencing was blood T cells: a sorted CD56 or NKG2C T cell subset, CD4+ or CD8+ T cells, or bulk PBMC T cells (not recorded which). These receptors were taken from a man aged 18-70 years in good health.

The chain is built from TRBV18 and TRBJ2-6. This CDR3 contains 18 residues. The V gene's germline CDR1 is KGHSH and CDR2 LQKENI. The CDR3 loop is CASSPEYGRNSGANVLTF.

This chain uses TRBV20-1 with TRBJ1-2; TCRdb designates TRBD1, a call that cannot be tested without DNA. CDR3 length: 13 amino acids. Looked up from germline, CDR1 is DFQATT and CDR2 is SNEGSKA (reference sequence). The CDR3 region is CSARRDTGRGYTF.

The chain combines TRBV27 with TRBJ1-2; TCRdb picks TRBD1, but there is no DNA to check that call. The length of the CDR3 is 15 residues. Germline loops: CDR1 MNHEY, CDR2 SMNVEV (reference sequence). CDR3 region: CASSPRTGSYYGYTF.

CDR3 sequence: CASTLPGQGSIYEQYF. This chain joins TRBV28 and TRBJ2-7; the D call from TCRdb, TRBD1, cannot be confirmed without DNA. CDR3 length: 16 residues. CDR1 MDHEN and CDR2 SYDVKM come from the germline V gene.

The chain couples TRBV5-1 to TRBJ1-1. CDR3 length: 15 amino acids. The germline gives CDR1 SGHRS, CDR2 YFSETQ. This CDR3 reads CASRGTAVGNTEAFF.

The chain is built from TRBV19 and TRBJ1-4. Per the germline V gene, CDR1 is LNHDA and CDR2 is SQIVND (reference sequence). There are 14 residues in the CDR3. CDR3: CASSMGFLVGKLFF.

The CDR3: CASSPRTQGGYTF. This chain joins TRBV18 and TRBJ1-2; TCRdb gives TRBD1 as the D gene, but with no DNA this cannot be confirmed. From germline, CDR1 is KGHSH and CDR2 LQKENI. The CDR3 extends over 13 amino acids.

The rearrangement joins TRBV5-6 to TRBJ1-2; without DNA, the TCRdb call of TRBD1 cannot be checked. The CDR3 consists of 15 residues. Germline V gene sequence: CDR1 SGHDT, CDR2 YYEEEE. The CDR3 here is CASSSRTESLYGYTF.